This TCR beta chain stems from a study of shared clonotypes between healthy human individuals. Sequenced by immunoSEQ multiplex PCR; TCRdb stores in-frame clones only, minus some. The sample yields about 2 million clones, about 95% seen once. CD45RO-negative, CCR7-selected cells formed the naive CD8 fraction, which excluded terminally differentiated effector memory CD45RA+ cells. Deletions cut 3 bases from V and 3 bases from J, with 11 bases between. The CDR3 totals 14 residues. Germline V gene lookup returns CDR1 MDHEN and CDR2 SYDVKM. Material for sequencing was naive CD8+ T cells sorted from blood. This TCR was recovered from a young man in good health. J is TRBJ1-1 and V is TRBV28; D ambiguous. The CDR3 is CASSFSSWDTEAFF. Written as DNA, the CDR3 is TGTGCCAGCAGTTTCTCCAGCTGGGACACTGAAGCTTTCTTT.